The following is a T cell receptor (beta chain) sequence with its context. In the authors' methods: The authors estimated nucleated cell counts from reference gene primer amplification. Measured with immunoSEQ multiplex PCR; TCRdb has only the in-frame clones, and not every one. Clone size and V and J calls were adopted from that table, with D and trimming inferred from the DNA. The sample contains 200,000 to 250,000 clones, around 90% of which appear only once. The sample belongs to a study of blood T cell repertoires in COVID-19. Study background: T cells, B-cell-depleted T cells, or PBMCs supplied cDNA or gDNA.

Seattle patients were enrolled during active infection and followed longitudinally. This TCR derives from a young man with COVID-19, enrolled during active disease. Material: peripheral blood.

The CDR3 DNA follows: TGTGCTAGTGTGCAGGGGGCGTATAGTGTAGCTTTCTTT. Protein: CASVQGAYSVAFF. The J gene is TRBJ1-1, the V gene TRBV12-5, with 8 nucleotides matching TRBD1. The germline gives CDR1 LGHNT, CDR2 FRNRAP. The length of the CDR3 is 13 residues. The trim removed 7 bases at V and 10 bases at J, leaving 11 bases unmatched.